These T cell receptor beta chains were read from a single sample in a study of regulatory T cells in long-lasting Graves disease. MiXCR, applied by TCRdb to the multiplex PCR reads, yields one record per CDR3 protein. The profile covers about 400,000 distinct CDR3 sequences, with 20% to 25% appearing a single time and more than 20% taken by the ten largest. Sequencing was performed on peripheral blood mononuclear cells (PBMCs), taken when the disease was refractory, from a patient treated with antithyroid drugs. These receptors were collected from a female donor with Graves disease. Each CDR3 is given with its conserved first and last residue. Each record gives: V gene, J gene, D gene, clone size, CDR3 protein, CDR3 DNA. A D gene is named only where the DNA matches it firmly. Rows may omit the clone size; those that give it use once, few, many or a size class.

V gene: TRBV28
J gene: TRBJ1-1
D gene: .
clone size: few
CDR3 protein: CASSLVGMNTEVFF
CDR3 DNA: TGTGCCAGCAGTTTAGTCGGAATGAACACTGAAGTTTTCTTT

V gene: TRBV30
J gene: TRBJ2-7
D gene: .
clone size: few
CDR3 protein: CAWRLTSYEQYF
CDR3 DNA: TGTGCCTGGAGGCTGACCTCCTACGAGCAGTACTTC

V gene: TRBV13
J gene: TRBJ1-3
D gene: .
clone size: few
CDR3 protein: CASSPVEENTIYF
CDR3 DNA: TGTGCCAGCAGCCCTGTTGAGGAAAACACCATATATTTT

V gene: TRBV3-1
J gene: TRBJ1-2
D gene: .
clone size: many
CDR3 protein: CASSQGIYGYTF
CDR3 DNA: TGTGCCAGCAGCCAGGGGATCTATGGCTACACCTTC

V gene: TRBV24-1
J gene: TRBJ2-1
D gene: TRBD2
clone size: few
CDR3 protein: CATSDLTSGRNRNEQFF
CDR3 DNA: TGTGCCACCAGTGACCTAACTAGCGGGAGGAACAGAAATGAGCAGTTCTTC

V gene: TRBV29-1
J gene: TRBJ2-7
D gene: TRBD2
clone size: few
CDR3 protein: CSLLSGAGEQYF
CDR3 DNA: TGCAGCCTCCTGAGCGGGGCGGGCGAGCAGTACTTC

V gene: TRBV13
J gene: TRBJ2-7
D gene: .
clone size: many
CDR3 protein: CASSLGSAYEQYF
CDR3 DNA: TGTGCCAGCAGCTTAGGCTCGGCCTACGAGCAGTACTTC

V gene: TRBV12-3/TRBV12-4
J gene: TRBJ2-7
D gene: TRBD2
clone size: many
CDR3 protein: CASSFGTNEQYF
CDR3 DNA: TGTGCCAGCAGTTTTGGGACTAACGAGCAGTACTTC

V gene: TRBV12-3/TRBV12-4
J gene: TRBJ2-2
D gene: .
clone size: few
CDR3 protein: CASSLRSVGTGELFF
CDR3 DNA: TGTGCCAGCAGTTTGAGGTCTGTAGGTACCGGGGAGCTGTTTTTT

V gene: TRBV6-1
J gene: TRBJ2-5
D gene: .
clone size: many
CDR3 protein: CASRPRDDQETQYF
CDR3 DNA: TGTGCCAGCAGACCCCGGGACGACCAGGAGACCCAGTACTTC

V gene: TRBV12-3/TRBV12-4
J gene: TRBJ2-2
D gene: TRBD2
clone size: many
CDR3 protein: CASSLPGLATGELFF
CDR3 DNA: TGTGCCAGCAGTTTACCCGGACTAGCGACCGGGGAGCTGTTTTTT

V gene: TRBV7-2
J gene: TRBJ2-7
D gene: .
clone size: many
CDR3 protein: CASSLASSPLSEHEQYF
CDR3 DNA: TGTGCCAGCAGCTTAGCGAGTTCTCCCCTTTCGGAGCACGAGCAGTACTTC

V gene: TRBV7-9
J gene: TRBJ2-3
D gene: TRBD1
clone size: few
CDR3 protein: CASSTPQGVDTQYF
CDR3 DNA: TGTGCCAGCAGCACTCCTCAGGGGGTGGATACGCAGTATTTT

V gene: TRBV7-9
J gene: TRBJ1-4
D gene: TRBD1
clone size: .
CDR3 protein: CASSLSPGQGSTNEKLFF
CDR3 DNA: TGTGCCAGCAGCTTAAGCCCGGGACAGGGTTCGACTAATGAAAAACTGTTTTTT

V gene: TRBV6-1
J gene: TRBJ2-7
D gene: TRBD1
clone size: many
CDR3 protein: CASRVPGQGGKQYF
CDR3 DNA: TGTGCCAGCAGGGTCCCCGGACAGGGGGGAAAGCAGTACTTC

V gene: TRBV18
J gene: TRBJ1-4
D gene: .
clone size: .
CDR3 protein: CANSLIPRATNEKLFF
CDR3 DNA: TGTGCCAACTCACTTATCCCCAGAGCAACTAATGAAAAACTGTTTTTT

V gene: TRBV10-2
J gene: TRBJ1-6
D gene: .
clone size: many
CDR3 protein: CASSEFSEAPLHF
CDR3 DNA: TGCGCCAGCAGTGAGTTTTCAGAGGCACCCCTCCACTTT

V gene: TRBV12-3/TRBV12-4
J gene: TRBJ1-2
D gene: .
clone size: many
CDR3 protein: CASSMDTTYGYTF
CDR3 DNA: TGTGCCAGCAGTATGGACACGACTTATGGCTACACCTTC

V gene: TRBV3-1
J gene: TRBJ2-5
D gene: .
clone size: .
CDR3 protein: CASSQDLAGLPVETQYF
CDR3 DNA: TGTGCCAGCAGCCAAGATCTGGCGGGATTACCTGTGGAGACCCAGTACTTC

V gene: TRBV28
J gene: TRBJ2-2
D gene: TRBD2
clone size: .
CDR3 protein: CASSFEVAGVNTNTGELFF
CDR3 DNA: TGTGCCAGCAGTTTTGAGGTAGCGGGAGTTAACACGAACACCGGGGAGCTGTTTTTT

V gene: TRBV12-3/TRBV12-4
J gene: TRBJ2-2
D gene: TRBD2
clone size: many
CDR3 protein: CASSSMGLAGVTGELFF
CDR3 DNA: TGTGCCAGCAGTTCGATGGGGTTAGCGGGAGTCACCGGGGAGCTGTTTTTT

V gene: TRBV4-1
J gene: TRBJ2-7
D gene: .
clone size: .
CDR3 protein: CASSQVGRTGEQYF
CDR3 DNA: TGCGCCAGCAGCCAAGTGGGTAGGACGGGCGAGCAGTACTTC

V gene: TRBV30
J gene: TRBJ2-5
D gene: TRBD1
clone size: many
CDR3 protein: CAWSVGAGGETQYF
CDR3 DNA: TGTGCCTGGAGTGTCGGGGCAGGGGGAGAGACCCAGTACTTC

V gene: TRBV7-9
J gene: TRBJ1-2
D gene: .
clone size: few
CDR3 protein: CASSNTRTDYGYTF
CDR3 DNA: TGTGCCAGCAGCAACACGAGGACGGACTATGGCTACACCTTC

V gene: TRBV20-1
J gene: TRBJ2-5
D gene: .
clone size: many
CDR3 protein: CSALLPRPWVKETQYF
CDR3 DNA: TGCAGTGCTCTACTGCCACGTCCGTGGGTGAAAGAGACCCAGTACTTC

V gene: TRBV6-1
J gene: TRBJ2-7
D gene: TRBD2
clone size: many
CDR3 protein: CASSAGLAGYEQYF
CDR3 DNA: TGTGCCAGCAGTGCGGGACTAGCGGGATACGAGCAGTACTTC

V gene: TRBV29-1
J gene: TRBJ2-7
D gene: TRBD2
clone size: few
CDR3 protein: CSVRGGLHYEQYF
CDR3 DNA: TGCAGCGTGCGGGGGGGGCTCCACTACGAGCAGTACTTC

V gene: TRBV28
J gene: TRBJ1-2
D gene: .
clone size: .
CDR3 protein: CASSWGSGGNYGYTF
CDR3 DNA: TGTGCCAGCAGTTGGGGGTCCGGAGGAAACTATGGCTACACCTTC

V gene: TRBV7-2
J gene: TRBJ2-7
D gene: .
clone size: .
CDR3 protein: CASSLRGSSGNYDYEQYF
CDR3 DNA: TGTGCCAGCAGCTTAAGGGGGAGTTCGGGGAACTACGACTACGAGCAGTACTTC

V gene: TRBV7-8
J gene: TRBJ2-2
D gene: .
clone size: many
CDR3 protein: CASSLASGELFF
CDR3 DNA: TGTGCCAGCAGCTTAGCCTCCGGGGAGCTGTTTTTT

V gene: TRBV28
J gene: TRBJ1-1
D gene: .
clone size: many
CDR3 protein: CASVTGSNTEAFF
CDR3 DNA: TGTGCCAGTGTAACCGGGTCGAACACTGAAGCTTTCTTT

V gene: TRBV5-1
J gene: TRBJ2-2
D gene: TRBD2
clone size: .
CDR3 protein: CASSLGPAGVSGELFF
CDR3 DNA: TGCGCCAGCAGCTTGGGCCCAGCGGGAGTATCCGGGGAGCTGTTTTTT

V gene: TRBV9
J gene: TRBJ2-2
D gene: .
clone size: .
CDR3 protein: CASSGRTDFTGELFF
CDR3 DNA: TGTGCCAGCAGCGGACGGACAGACTTCACCGGGGAGCTGTTTTTT